This T cell receptor beta chain was recovered during a study of T cell changes during pregnancy in multiple sclerosis. Libraries were prepared by immunoSEQ multiplex PCR; TCRdb keeps only in-frame clonotypes and omits some of them. This repertoire shows about 92,000 clones, approximately 92% found once; its top ten account for around 2.5%. The CDR3 is 16 residues long. Looked up from germline, CDR1 is LNHDA and CDR2 is SQIVND (reference sequence). Trimming took off 9 bases at V and 0 bases at J, with 19 bases between the two ends. The clonotype originates from a female donor with multiple sclerosis, enrolled in a pregnancy study. Sequencing used peripheral blood, obtained in the first trimester of pregnancy. The V call is TRBV19, the J call TRBJ2-3; D uncertain. For the CDR3, the DNA is TGTGCCAGCCGCGGCCGACCGACCCCGAGCACAGATACGCAGTATTTT. Protein sequence: CASRGRPTPSTDTQYF.